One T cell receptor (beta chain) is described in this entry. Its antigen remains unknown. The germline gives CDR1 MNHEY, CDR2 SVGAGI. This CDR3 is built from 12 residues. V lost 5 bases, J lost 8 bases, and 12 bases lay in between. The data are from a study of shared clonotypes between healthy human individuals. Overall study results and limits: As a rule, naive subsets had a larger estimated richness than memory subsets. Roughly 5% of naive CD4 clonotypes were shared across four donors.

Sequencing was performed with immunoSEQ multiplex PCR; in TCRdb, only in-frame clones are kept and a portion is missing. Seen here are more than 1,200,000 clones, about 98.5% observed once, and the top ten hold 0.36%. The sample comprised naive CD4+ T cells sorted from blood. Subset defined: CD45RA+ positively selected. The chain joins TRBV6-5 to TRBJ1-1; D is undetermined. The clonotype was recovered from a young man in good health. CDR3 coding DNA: TGTGCCAGCAGTAATGCCCTGTTGGAAGCTTTCTTT. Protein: CASSNALLEAFF.